This T cell receptor (beta chain) was profiled in a study of CD8+ T cells in alopecia areata (dated by TCRdb to 2017 to 2018). Background on the whole study: The treated patients took part in an open-label pilot trial in which moderate-to-severe alopecia areata was treated with oral tofacitinib at 5 to 10 mg twice daily. Tofacitinib was given for 6 to 18 months, followed by 6 months of follow-up off drug to assess delayed response and recurrence. High-throughput TCRbeta sequencing was used to examine T cell clonal expansion in alopecia areata in both the C3H/HeJ mouse model and human patients. Human TCRbeta sequencing covered scalp tissue and sorted CD4+ and CD8+ peripheral blood T cells from patchy and totalis/universalis alopecia areata patients and healthy controls. Biopsies were taken from tofacitinib-treated patients at baseline and at 4 and 24 weeks of treatment, and a later scalp biopsy was taken in several of the tofacitinib-treated patients. Scalp clonality was compared across normal scalp (n=4), patchy alopecia areata scalp (n=8), and alopecia totalis/universalis scalp (n=8). RNA came from the PAXgene miRNA kit for fixed scalp, the miRNeasy kit for PBMCs, and the RNeasy kit for mouse skin. Amplification of TCRbeta CDR3 regions was done by immunoSEQ multiplex PCR using 35 Vbeta forward primers and 13 Jbeta reverse primers. General study outcomes and caveats: Compared with normal scalp, lesional scalp had higher clonality and more expanded CD8+ clones, particularly in alopecia totalis/universalis, a pattern that suggests antigenic drive. Shared TCR sequences between patients were less evident than in mice, which may be partly attributable to HLA diversity in the patient population. Unlike mouse skin, which is dominated by gammadelta T cells, normal human skin has resident alphabeta T cells that are also sequenced, and this complicates analysis of the scalp TCR repertoire.

Remarks on this clone: The antigen it recognizes is unknown. Per-nucleotide qualities are absent, and no much larger clonotype sits a single base away.

Libraries were made using the immunoSEQ multiplex PCR assay. RNA was extracted from all samples and reverse transcribed into cDNA as template for TCR sequencing. SuperScript III was used for first-strand cDNA synthesis, primed with a 2:1 mix of oligo-dT and random hexamers. A synthetic immune receptor repertoire was used to gauge amplification bias, and whatever bias remained was removed computationally. The authors' analysis ran thus. After raw reads were preprocessed to remove errors, the CDR3 was defined following IMGT conventions as running from the conserved cysteine to phenylalanine. Clonality was computed by normalizing Shannon entropy by log2 of the number of productive unique TCRs and subtracting the result from 1. Scalp TCRbeta sequences were cross-referenced with sorted blood CD4 and CD8 repertoires so that the CD4 or CD8 identity of scalp clones could be inferred. Sourced from immuneACCESS, this table was stored by TCRdb with only in-frame sequences that have V and J called. A share of the clones is absent; for the studies checked, an unresolved V gene accounts for under half, and the remainder has no known explanation. Clone size and the V and J calls come from that table; the DNA yielded D and trimming. For this sample the table gives fewer than 150,000 clones, of which roughly 54% were detected only once. The biggest ten clones account for 4.5% of the sample.

CDR1 and CDR2, per the germline V gene (reference sequence), are GTSNPN and SVGIG. From cysteine to phenylalanine, the CDR3 is 13 amino acids long. The retained sequence is limited to the CDR3, 39 bases, with the frame set at the first base. V loses 3 bases, J loses 4 bases, and the germline ends lie 10 bases apart. The time point label here, explained by the study, means: baseline before oral tofacitinib. Lesional scalp punch biopsies and peripheral blood were obtained from alopecia areata patients. PBMCs were isolated by density centrifugation and stained for CD3, CD4 and CD8, and CD4+ and CD8+ T cells were sorted on a FACSAria.

The sequences come from CD4+ T cells sorted from blood, collected at week 0. This clonotype was obtained from a human donor with alopecia areata. The chain is encoded by TRBV30 joined to TRBJ1-5, with the D gene call left open. CDR3 loop: CAWSGQQNQPQHF. Here is the DNA: TGTGCCTGGAGCGGCCAGCAAAATCAGCCCCAGCATTTT.